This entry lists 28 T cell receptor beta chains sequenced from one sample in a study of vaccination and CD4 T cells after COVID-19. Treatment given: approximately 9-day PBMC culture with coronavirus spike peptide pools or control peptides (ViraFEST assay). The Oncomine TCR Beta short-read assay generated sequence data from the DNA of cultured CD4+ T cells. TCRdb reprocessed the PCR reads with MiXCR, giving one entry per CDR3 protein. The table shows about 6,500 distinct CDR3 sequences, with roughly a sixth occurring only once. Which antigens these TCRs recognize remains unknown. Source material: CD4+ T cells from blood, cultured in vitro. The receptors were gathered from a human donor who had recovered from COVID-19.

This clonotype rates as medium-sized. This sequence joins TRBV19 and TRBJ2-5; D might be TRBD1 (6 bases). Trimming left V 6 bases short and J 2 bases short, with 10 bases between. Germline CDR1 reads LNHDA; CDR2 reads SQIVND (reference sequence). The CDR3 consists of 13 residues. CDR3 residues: CASSRQAQETQYF. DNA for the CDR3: TGTGCCAGTAGCCGACAGGCTCAAGAGACCCAGTACTTC. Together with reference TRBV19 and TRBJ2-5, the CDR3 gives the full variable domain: DGGITQSPKYLFRKEGQNVTLSCEQNLNHDAMYWYRQDPGQGLRLIYYSQIVNDFQKGDIAEGYSVSREKKESFPLTVTSAQKNPTAFYLCASSRQAQETQYFGPGTRLLVL.

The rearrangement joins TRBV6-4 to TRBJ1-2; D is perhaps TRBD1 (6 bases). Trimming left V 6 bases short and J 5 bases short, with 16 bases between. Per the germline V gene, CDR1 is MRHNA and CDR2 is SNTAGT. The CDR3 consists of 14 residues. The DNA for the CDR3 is TGTGCCAGCAGCCCCGGGGGGACACAGTATGGCTACACCTTC. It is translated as CASSPGGTQYGYTF.

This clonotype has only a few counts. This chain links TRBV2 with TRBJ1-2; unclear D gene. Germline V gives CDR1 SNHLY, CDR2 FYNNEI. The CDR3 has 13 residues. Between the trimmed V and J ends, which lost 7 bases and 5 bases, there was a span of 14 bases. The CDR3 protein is CASTRPLTYGYTF. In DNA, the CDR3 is TGTGCCAGCACCCGCCCCCTAACGTATGGCTACACCTTC.

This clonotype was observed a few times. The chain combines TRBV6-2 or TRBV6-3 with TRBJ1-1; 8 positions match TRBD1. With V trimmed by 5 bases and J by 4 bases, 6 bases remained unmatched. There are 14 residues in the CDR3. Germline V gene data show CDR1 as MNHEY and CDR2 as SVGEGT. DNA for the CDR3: TGTGCCAGCAGTACGACAGGGGCGGCCACTGAAGCTTTCTTT. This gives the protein CASSTTGAATEAFF.

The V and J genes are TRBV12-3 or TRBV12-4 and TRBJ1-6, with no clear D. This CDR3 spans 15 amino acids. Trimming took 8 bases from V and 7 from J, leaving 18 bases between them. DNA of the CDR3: TGTGCCAGCTCGAGAGCCTTTGCTTGGAATTCACCCCTCCACTTT. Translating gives CASSRAFAWNSPLHF.

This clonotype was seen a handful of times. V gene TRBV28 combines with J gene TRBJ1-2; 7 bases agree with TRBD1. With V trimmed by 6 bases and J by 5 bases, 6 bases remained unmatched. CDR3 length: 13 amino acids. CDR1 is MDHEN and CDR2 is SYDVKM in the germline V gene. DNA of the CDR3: TGTGCCAGCAGACTGACAGGGAGGTATGGCTACACCTTC. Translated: CASRLTGRYGYTF.

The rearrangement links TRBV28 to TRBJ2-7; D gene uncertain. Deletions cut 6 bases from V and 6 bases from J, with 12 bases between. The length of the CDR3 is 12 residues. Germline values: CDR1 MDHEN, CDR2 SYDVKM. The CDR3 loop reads CASSLVPGEQYF. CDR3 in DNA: TGTGCCAGCAGCCTAGTACCAGGCGAGCAGTACTTC.

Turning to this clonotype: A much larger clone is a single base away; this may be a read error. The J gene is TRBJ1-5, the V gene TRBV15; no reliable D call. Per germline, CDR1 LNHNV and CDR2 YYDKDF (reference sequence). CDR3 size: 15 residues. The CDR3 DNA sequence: TGTGCCACCAGCAGAGATCGGGTGAGCAATCAGCCCCGGCATTTT. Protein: CATSRDRVSNQPRHF.

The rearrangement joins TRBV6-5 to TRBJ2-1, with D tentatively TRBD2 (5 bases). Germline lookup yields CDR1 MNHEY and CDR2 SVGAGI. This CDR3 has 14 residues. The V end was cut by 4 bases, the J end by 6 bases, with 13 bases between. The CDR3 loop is CASSSSGYSNEQFF. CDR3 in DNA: TGTGCCAGCAGTTCCAGCGGATACTCCAATGAGCAGTTCTTC.

The CDR3 coding sequence is TGCAGTGCCAACCCTAGCGGGACCTACGAGCAGTACTTC. This sequence encodes CSANPSGTYEQYF. The rearrangement links TRBV20-1 to TRBJ2-7; 9 nucleotides match TRBD2. The CDR3 loop spans 13 amino acids. Germline values: CDR1 DFQATT, CDR2 SNEGSKA (reference sequence). With 6 bases clipped from V and 2 bases from J, the junction kept 5 bases outside the gene matches.

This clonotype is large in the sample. CDR3 DNA: TGCGCCAGCAGCCTCGGGGACGGCTACAATGAGCAGTTCTTC. As protein: CASSLGDGYNEQFF. This rearrangement joins TRBV4-1 to TRBJ2-1; D tentatively reads TRBD1 or TRBD2 (5 bases each). The CDR3 is 14 residues long. The V gene's germline CDR1 is MGHRA and CDR2 YSYEKL. V lost 4 bases, J lost 3 bases, and 10 bases lay in between.

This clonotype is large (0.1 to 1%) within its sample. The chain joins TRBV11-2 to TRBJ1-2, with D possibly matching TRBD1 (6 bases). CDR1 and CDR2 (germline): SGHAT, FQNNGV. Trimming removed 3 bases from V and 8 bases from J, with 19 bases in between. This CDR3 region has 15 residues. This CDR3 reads CASSFRVQGSFGYTF. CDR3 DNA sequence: TGTGCCAGCAGCTTTCGGGTACAGGGCTCGTTCGGCTACACCTTC.

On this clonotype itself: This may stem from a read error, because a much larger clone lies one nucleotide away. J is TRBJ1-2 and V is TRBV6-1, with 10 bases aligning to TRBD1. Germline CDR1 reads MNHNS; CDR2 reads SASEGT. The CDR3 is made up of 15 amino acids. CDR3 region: CASSELVGQGDGYAF. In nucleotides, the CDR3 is TGTGCCAGCAGTGAATTAGTTGGACAGGGGGATGGCTACGCCTTC.

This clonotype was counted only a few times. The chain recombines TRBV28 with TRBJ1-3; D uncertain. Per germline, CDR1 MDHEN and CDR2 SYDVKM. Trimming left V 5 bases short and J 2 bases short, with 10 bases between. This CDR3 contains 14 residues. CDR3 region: CASSPGAPGNTIYF. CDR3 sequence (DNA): TGTGCCAGCAGTCCGGGTGCCCCTGGAAACACCATATATTTT.

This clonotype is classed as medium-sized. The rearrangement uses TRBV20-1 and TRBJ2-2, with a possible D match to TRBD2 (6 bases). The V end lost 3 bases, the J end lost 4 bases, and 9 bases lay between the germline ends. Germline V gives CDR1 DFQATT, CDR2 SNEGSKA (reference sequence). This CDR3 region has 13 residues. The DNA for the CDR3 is TGCAGTGCTAGCGGGGGTCCCACCGGGGAGCTGTTTTTT. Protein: CSASGGPTGELFF.

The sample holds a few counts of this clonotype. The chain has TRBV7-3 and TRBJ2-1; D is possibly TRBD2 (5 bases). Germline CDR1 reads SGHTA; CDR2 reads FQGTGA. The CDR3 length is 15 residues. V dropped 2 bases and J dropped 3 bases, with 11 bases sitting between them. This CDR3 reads CASSLLADVYNEQFF. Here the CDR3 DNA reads TGTGCCAGCAGCTTACTAGCTGACGTCTACAATGAGCAGTTCTTC.

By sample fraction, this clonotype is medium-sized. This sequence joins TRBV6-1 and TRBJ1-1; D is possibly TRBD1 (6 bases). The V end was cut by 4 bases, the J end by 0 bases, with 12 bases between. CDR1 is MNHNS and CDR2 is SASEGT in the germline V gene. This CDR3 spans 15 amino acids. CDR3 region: CASSAEGGMNTEAFF. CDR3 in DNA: TGTGCCAGCAGTGCCGAAGGGGGGATGAACACTGAAGCTTTCTTT.

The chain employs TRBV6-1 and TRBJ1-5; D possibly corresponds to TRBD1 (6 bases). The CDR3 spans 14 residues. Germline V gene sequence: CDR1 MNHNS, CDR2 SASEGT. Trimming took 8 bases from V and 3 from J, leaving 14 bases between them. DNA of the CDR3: TGTGCCAGCGGAAGACAGGTTTCCAATCAGCCCCAGCATTTT. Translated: CASGRQVSNQPQHF.

The CDR3 region has the DNA TGTGCCAGCAGTTTAGTTTCAGGGGCTCCGGGGGCCCTCCACTTT. Translating gives CASSLVSGAPGALHF. The V call is TRBV12-3 or TRBV12-4, the J call TRBJ1-6; TRBD1 is a possible D gene (6 bases). There are 15 residues in the CDR3. V gave up 1 base and J gave up 14 bases, with 18 bases separating them.

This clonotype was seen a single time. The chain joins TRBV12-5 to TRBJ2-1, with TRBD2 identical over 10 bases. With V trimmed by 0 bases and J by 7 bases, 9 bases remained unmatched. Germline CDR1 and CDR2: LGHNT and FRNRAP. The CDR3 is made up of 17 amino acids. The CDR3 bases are TGTGCTAGTGGTTTGGTACCTCTAGCGGGAGAAAGAAATGAGCAGTTCTTC. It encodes CASGLVPLAGERNEQFF.

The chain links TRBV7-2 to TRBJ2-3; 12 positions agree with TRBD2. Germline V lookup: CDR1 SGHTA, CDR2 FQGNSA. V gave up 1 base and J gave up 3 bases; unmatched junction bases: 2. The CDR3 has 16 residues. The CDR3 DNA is TGTGCCAGCAGCTTAGATGGACTAGCGGGAACAGATACGCAGTATTTT. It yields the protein CASSLDGLAGTDTQYF.

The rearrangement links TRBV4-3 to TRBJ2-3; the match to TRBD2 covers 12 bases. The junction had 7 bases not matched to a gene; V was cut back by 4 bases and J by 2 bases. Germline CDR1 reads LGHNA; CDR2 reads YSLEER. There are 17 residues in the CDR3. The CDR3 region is CASSRQTSGGPTDTQYF. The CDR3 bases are TGCGCCAGCAGCCGCCAGACTAGCGGGGGACCCACAGATACGCAGTATTTT.

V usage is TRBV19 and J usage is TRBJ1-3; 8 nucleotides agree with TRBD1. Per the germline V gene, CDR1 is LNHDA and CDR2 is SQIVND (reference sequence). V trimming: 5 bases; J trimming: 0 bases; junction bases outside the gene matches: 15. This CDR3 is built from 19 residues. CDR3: CASSLYGTRQGLSGNTIYF. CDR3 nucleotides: TGTGCCAGTAGTCTCTACGGGACTCGACAGGGGCTCTCTGGAAACACCATATATTTT.

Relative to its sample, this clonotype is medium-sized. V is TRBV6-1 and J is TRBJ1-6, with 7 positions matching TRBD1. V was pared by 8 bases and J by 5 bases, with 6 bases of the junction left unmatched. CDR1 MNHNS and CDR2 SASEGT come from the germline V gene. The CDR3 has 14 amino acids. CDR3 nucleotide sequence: TGTGCCAGCGAGACAGGGATGAATAATTCACCCCTCCACTTT. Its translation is CASETGMNNSPLHF.

The CDR3 nucleotides read TGTGCCAGCAGGCCCCGGGTTGGTTCACCCCTCCACTTT. Amino acids: CASRPRVGSPLHF. The gene calls are TRBV12-3 or TRBV12-4 and TRBJ1-6; D ambiguous. The CDR3 has 13 residues. V was shortened by 6 bases and J by 9 bases, with 12 bases between the two germline ends.

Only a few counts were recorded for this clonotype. The CDR3 here is CASSQGQNTEAFF. CDR3 sequence (DNA): TGTGCCAGCAGCCAAGGACAGAACACTGAAGCTTTCTTT. J is TRBJ1-1 and V is TRBV6-1; weak D call: TRBD1 (5 bases). The CDR3 is 13 amino acids. Germline values: CDR1 MNHNS, CDR2 SASEGT. V was clipped by 6 bases and J by 1 base, with 9 bases between them.

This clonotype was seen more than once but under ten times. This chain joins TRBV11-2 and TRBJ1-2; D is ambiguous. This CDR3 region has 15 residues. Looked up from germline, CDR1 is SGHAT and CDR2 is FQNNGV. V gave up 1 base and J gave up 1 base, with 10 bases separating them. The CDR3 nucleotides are TGTGCCAGCAGCTTAGGGGGTCAGATTAACTATGGCTACACCTTC. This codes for CASSLGGQINYGYTF.

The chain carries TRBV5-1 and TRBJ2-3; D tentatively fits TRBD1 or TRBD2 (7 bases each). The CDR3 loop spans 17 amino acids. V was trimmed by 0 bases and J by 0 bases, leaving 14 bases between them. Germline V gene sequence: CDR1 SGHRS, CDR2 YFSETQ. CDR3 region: CASSLARGTASTDTQYF. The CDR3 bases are TGCGCCAGCAGCTTGGCGCGGGGGACAGCTAGCACAGATACGCAGTATTTT. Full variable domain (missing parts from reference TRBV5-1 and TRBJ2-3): KAGVTQTPRYLIKTRGQQVTLSCSPISGHRSVSWYQQTPGQGLQFLFEYFSETQRNKGNFPGRFSGRQFSNSRSEMNVSTLELGDSALYLCASSLARGTASTDTQYFGPGTRLTVL.